Listed below are T cell receptor beta chains from one sample, sequenced in a study of CD8+ T cells in alopecia areata. TCRdb's copy holds only in-frame clones and misses some; the assay was immunoSEQ multiplex PCR. The profile shows about 64,000 clones, around 45% of them singletons. The sample here was CD8+ T cells sorted from blood, taken around week 37, from a patient treated with tofacitinib. These TCRs come from a human donor with alopecia areata. CDR3s include the opening cysteine and the closing phenylalanine or tryptophan.

v_call cdr3_aa
TRBV1 CTSSQDPNGYTGELFF
TRBV19 CASSNPDVMNTEAFF
TRBV5-1 CASSLFSGGGYEQYF
TRBV6-1 CASSFPGVGGAEAFF
TRBV11-2 CASSLVSGRANEQFF
TRBV27 CASSLVSGTVYGYTF
TRBV4-1 CASSQATETYEQYF
TRBV11-2 CASSLDKGPHEQFF
TRBV7-8 CASSFGSEQFF
TRBV4-1 CASSQEAGTYLDNEQFF
TRBV11-2 CASSESVEQYF
TRBV4-1 CASSDRAYEQYF
TRBV23-1 CASRPTGGRGETQYF
TRBV29-1 CSADPGTVYTDTQYF
TRBV29-1 CSVEATGGAQYF
TRBV30 CAWSLTSYEQYF
TRBV28 CASTPIKDGTGNTEAFF
TRBV29-1 CSASGTGWHTEAFF
TRBV29-1 CSVFIGGYTF
TRBV9 CASSARTGAEAFF
TRBV6-4 CASSYSNSPQGGGEQFF
TRBV9 CASSSTTDGLDGYTF
TRBV29-1 CSVSGNYGYTF
TRBV4-2 CASSQERSTILTDTQYF
TRBV9 CASSVDDTQYF
TRBV6-5 CASSSLQGIRTEAFF
TRBV28 CASSITGSSAEQYF
TRBV11-2 CASSSTDRELFF
TRBV4-1 CASSQAGAVGPQHF
TRBV4-3 CASSQEWLSLNSEAFF
TRBV7-2 CASSYGKSYEQYF
TRBV6-5 CASSETKETQYF
TRBV9 CASSAAGELFF
TRBV7-3 CASSLGVGPGNEQFF
TRBV9 CASSGAPLTGEETQYF
TRBV29-1 CSVVRANTGELFF
TRBV29-1 CSVESTGRSYEQYF
TRBV6-5 CASRPRHATGELFF
TRBV11-2 CASSLADSLNIQYF
TRBV7-9 CASSNSGENQPQHF
TRBV6-5 CASRIRGEGGDEQFF
TRBV9 CASSPGGGMNTEAFF
TRBV13 CASSLGGQLAQPQHF
TRBV19 CASSIAEYEQYF
TRBV4-1 CASSQLQGPYGYTF
TRBV6-5 CASSYSRGGNTGELFF
TRBV6-6 CAMGNQPQHF
TRBV4-3 CASSQDRPQGGELFF
TRBV7-3 CASRIETSVRGDTQYF
TRBV14 CASSQDLTPYEQYF
TRBV7-2 CASSLLIGYTEAFF
TRBV15 CATSRDRGDTEAFF
TRBV29-1 CSVEDEGGQLYTEAFF